A selection of T cell receptor beta chains follows, all from one sample in a study of graft-versus-host responses after intestinal transplantation. The assay was immunoSEQ multiplex PCR, and TCRdb's table has in-frame clones only and misses some. The sample has about 120,000 clones; 85% to 95% are singletons. Their cognate antigens are unknown. The sequencing used unstimulated CD8+ T cells sorted from spleen or lymph node cells, collected before intestinal transplant. These receptors were obtained from a human donor who received an intestinal transplant. Both conserved end residues are trimmed from each CDR3. Fields, in order: V gene, CDR3 length, J gene, CDR3 protein.

TRBV28	12	TRBJ1-1	ASSLGTGWTEAF
TRBV29-1	11	TRBJ2-1	SVYWSSYNEQF
TRBV4-1	16	TRBJ2-1	ASSQWTSGRVERNEQF
TRBV28	13	TRBJ2-2	TSSYIRSSTGELF
TRBV10-3	14	TRBJ2-2	AISETAGGKTGELF
TRBV7-9	14	TRBJ1-3	ASSSFLRQRGGTIY
TRBV9	10	TRBJ2-1	ASSANRDYQF
TRBV14	16	TRBJ2-1	ASSHLRGTSGLYNEQF
TRBV7-8	11	TRBJ1-2	ASSPQAGYGYT
TRBV7-9	14	TRBJ2-1	ASSLFSGGIRNEQF
TRBV28	13	TRBJ2-3	ASSPDSSSTDTQY
TRBV27	11	TRBJ2-1	ASSGRSYNEQF
TRBV9	13	TRBJ1-1	ASSVGSLRDTEAF
TRBV11-2	11	TRBJ2-1	ASSIIAGGEQF
TRBV9	16	TRBJ1-1	ASSPKPGTGGWSTEAF
TRBV6-1	16	TRBJ2-7	ASSEAVINSGRIGEQY
TRBV9	14	TRBJ2-7	ASSVSDVAGLYEQY
TRBV4-3	12	TRBJ2-7	ASSQDSGWGEQY
TRBV30	12	TRBJ2-6	AWSPGLGANVLT
TRBV28	18	TRBJ2-1	ASSLPQETSHQSSYNEQF
TRBV11-2	11	TRBJ2-7	ASSLAGPYEQY
TRBV4-1	14	TRBJ2-3	ASSQGPGLAGDTQY
TRBV19	11	TRBJ1-2	ASSIGQGYGYT
TRBV7-6	11	TRBJ2-5	ASSPGTEETQY
TRBV6-5	14	TRBJ2-7	ASSYGFEAGKYEQY
TRBV4-1	15	TRBJ2-2	ASSQEKGPIDTGELF
TRBV19	12	TRBJ1-1	ASSIIGQGLEAF
TRBV5-4	10	TRBJ2-2	AGLGGTGELF
TRBV10-3	12	TRBJ1-5	AISDGAINQPQH
TRBV9	11	TRBJ2-7	ASSLTGTYEQY
TRBV6-6	14	TRBJ2-3	ASSYRWTESTDTQY
TRBV15	10	TRBJ1-1	ATSTGNTEAF
TRBV6-1	12	TRBJ2-1	ASSEFPYSDEQF
TRBV29-1	11	TRBJ1-2	SVEGPGPYGYT
TRBV15	17	TRBJ2-6	ATSSGPGLIPSGANVLT
TRBV4-3	15	TRBJ1-2	ASSHLKQVQTNYGYT
TRBV28	12	TRBJ2-7	ASSWEGNAYEQY
TRBV30	19	TRBJ2-5	AVDNLRPLTGGRGFRETQY
TRBV27	13	TRBJ2-7	ASSLGTGGFYEQY
TRBV27	13	TRBJ2-1	ASSLRTSGRDEQF
TRBV5-1	13	TRBJ1-5	ASSLMGGKGQPQH
TRBV19	13	TRBJ2-3	ASSIRDSSTDTQY
TRBV9	13	TRBJ1-4	ASSPRTLTNEKLF
TRBV6-1	12	TRBJ1-2	ASSEGGLFYGYT
TRBV4-2	16	TRBJ2-1	ASSQEGGTGGNYNEQF
TRBV19	14	TRBJ2-1	ASSKPAGQTYNEQF
TRBV11-2	16	TRBJ2-1	ASSLPWGLAHRWNEQF
TRBV7-2	15	TRBJ1-1	ASRQPGTGSPQPEAF
TRBV13	16	TRBJ2-7	ASSLGLAGGAPLYEQY
TRBV7-2	14	TRBJ2-4	ASSQLAAASKNIQY
TRBV4-1	15	TRBJ1-4	ASSQKWGPLGGEKLF
TRBV28	21	TRBJ1-6	ASSFPGTEGIGESGSYNSPLH
TRBV19	11	TRBJ2-1	ASSIDLAGEQF
TRBV7-8	11	TRBJ1-6	ASSYMGDSPLH
TRBV6-5	12	TRBJ1-5	ASSLTSSNQPQH
TRBV7-8	11	TRBJ2-5	ASSLGLKETQY